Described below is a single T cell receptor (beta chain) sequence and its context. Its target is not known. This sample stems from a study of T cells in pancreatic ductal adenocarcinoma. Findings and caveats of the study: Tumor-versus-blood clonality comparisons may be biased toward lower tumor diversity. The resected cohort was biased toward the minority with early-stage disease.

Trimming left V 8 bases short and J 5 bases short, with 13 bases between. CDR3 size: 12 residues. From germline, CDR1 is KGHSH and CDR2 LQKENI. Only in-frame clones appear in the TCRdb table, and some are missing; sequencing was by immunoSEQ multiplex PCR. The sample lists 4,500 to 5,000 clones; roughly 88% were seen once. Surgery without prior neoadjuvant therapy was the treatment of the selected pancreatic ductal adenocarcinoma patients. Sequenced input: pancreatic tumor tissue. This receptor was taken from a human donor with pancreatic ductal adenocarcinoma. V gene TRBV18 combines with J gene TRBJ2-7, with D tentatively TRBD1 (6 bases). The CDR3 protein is CASHQGGDEQYF. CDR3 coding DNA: TGTGCCAGCCATCAAGGGGGAGACGAGCAGTACTTC.